One and the same sample provided the 23 T cell receptor beta chains below, sequenced in a study of spatial heterogeneity in lung cancer. Notes on the study in general: In tumors, expanded intratumoral alpha and beta TCR counts tracked mutation counts.

The time point is: sample taken at primary tumor resection. MiXCR, run by TCRdb on the 5' RACE reads, gives a single entry per CDR3 protein. The table has about 15,000 distinct CDR3 sequences, 5% to 8% seen once. For these TCRs, the target antigens are not known. Material: lung tumor tissue, obtained at surgery. The receptor source for this set is a male donor with early-stage non-small cell lung cancer.

About this clonotype itself: Since it is a stray read in a library aimed at alpha chains, this beta chain has a size that is not meaningful. J is TRBJ2-3 and V is TRBV24-1; possibly TRBD1 for D (5 bases). Per the germline V gene, CDR1 is KGHDR and CDR2 is SFDVKD. The V and J ends lost 3 bases and 5 bases respectively, with 20 bases between them. The CDR3 spans 17 residues. The chain's CDR3 is CATSDPRPQGRKDTQYF. In DNA form, the CDR3 reads TGTGCCACCAGTGATCCCCGACCCCAGGGTAGAAAAGATACGCAGTATTTT.

Relative to its sample, this clonotype is medium-sized (0.01 to 0.1%). Since it is a stray read in a library aimed at alpha chains, this beta chain has a size that is not meaningful. This sequence joins TRBV9 and TRBJ2-7; 8 bases fit TRBD1. The J segment lost 6 bases and the V segment lost 4 bases, leaving 9 bases of the junction unmatched. CDR3 length equals 14 residues. Germline V gene sequence: CDR1 SGDLS, CDR2 YYNGEE. The CDR3: CASSSRTGTGEQYF. Written as DNA, the CDR3 is TGTGCCAGCAGCTCCCGGACAGGGACGGGCGAGCAGTACTTC.

This clonotype was seen repeatedly, ten times or more. For a library built for alpha chains, this beta chain is a stray read; little rests on its size. The rearrangement joins TRBV5-6 to TRBJ1-6; a possible D gene is TRBD1 (5 bases). Per the germline V gene, CDR1 is SGHDT and CDR2 is YYEEEE. The ends were cut back, 0 bases at V and 7 bases at J, with 14 bases in the middle. This CDR3 is 16 amino acids long. CDR3 sequence: CASSLAMGRDNSPLHF. The CDR3 bases are TGTGCCAGCAGCTTGGCCATGGGACGGGACAATTCACCCCTCCACTTT.

Concerning this clonotype: Little can be read into the size of this beta chain, an off-target read in a library designed for alpha chains. The chain joins TRBV27 to TRBJ2-2, with 7 bases matching TRBD1. In germline, CDR1 is MNHEY, CDR2 SMNVEV (reference sequence). The CDR3 runs to 17 residues. Trimming took 8 bases from V and 0 from J; bases not matched to a gene: 12. CDR3 amino acids: CASGGRGQAANTGELFF. The CDR3 DNA reads as TGTGCCAGCGGGGGACGAGGACAGGCAGCGAACACCGGGGAGCTGTTTTTT.

This clonotype came up many times. Since the library was made to target alpha chains, this beta chain is a stray read and its abundance is not meaningful. The chain couples TRBV7-2 to TRBJ2-1, with TRBD1 as a possible D gene (6 bases). V lost 5 bases to trimming and J lost 2 bases, with 13 bases between them. Germline V gene lookup returns CDR1 SGHTA and CDR2 FQGNSA. The CDR3 length is 15 residues. CDR3 bases: TGTGCCAGCAGCGATAGGGGGTACCCCTACAATGAGCAGTTCTTC. Its translation: CASSDRGYPYNEQFF.

This clonotype occurred many times. The library was built for alpha chains, so this beta chain is an off-target read and its size means little. The chain is built from TRBV20-1 and TRBJ2-1; D is uncertain. The germline V gene has CDR1 DFQATT and CDR2 SNEGSKA (reference sequence). The CDR3 consists of 14 residues. Trimming took off 3 bases at V and 6 bases at J, with 15 bases between the two ends. CDR3 bases: TGCAGTGCTAGGGGTCCCGCACCTACCAATGAGCAGTTCTTC. As protein: CSARGPAPTNEQFF.

This clonotype was counted a single time. Given a much more abundant clone one base away, this may be a read error. This beta chain is a stray read from a library made for alpha chains; its abundance is not meaningful. This rearrangement joins TRBV30 to TRBJ2-2, with no clear D. V gave up 1 base and J gave up 6 bases, with 9 bases separating them. There are 13 residues in the CDR3. The germline CDR1 and CDR2 sequences are GTSNPN and SVGIG (reference sequence). The CDR3 DNA is TGTGCCTGGAGTGAGGTTAGGCCCGGGGAGCTGTTTTTT. This encodes CAWSEVRPGELFF.

Remarks on this clonotype: The library was built for alpha chains, so this beta chain is an off-target read and its size means little. This chain links TRBV27 with TRBJ2-5; TRBD1 matches at 9 bases. The CDR3 has 15 amino acids. V gave up 2 bases and J gave up 5 bases; unmatched junction bases: 6. The germline CDR1 and CDR2 sequences are MNHEY and SMNVEV (reference sequence). As DNA, the CDR3 is TGTGCCAGCAGTTTACTTGGGACAGGGCCGGAGACCCAGTACTTC. Its translation is CASSLLGTGPETQYF.

The sample holds many counts of this clonotype. The library was designed around alpha chains, so this beta chain is a stray read whose abundance carries little weight. CDR3 in amino acids: CASSAFPGTDTQYF. The CDR3 coding sequence is TGTGCCAGCAGCGCCTTTCCTGGCACAGATACGCAGTATTTT. The gene calls are TRBV11-2 and TRBJ2-3, with unresolved D. In germline, CDR1 is SGHAT, CDR2 FQNNGV. This CDR3 is built from 14 residues. V lost 5 bases and J 1 base, leaving 10 bases between the germline ends.

This clonotype was picked up many times. A library made for alpha chains picked up this beta chain off target, so its size means little. The CDR3 sequence: CASSLGGAVSYEQYF. The DNA for the CDR3 is TGTGCCAGCAGCTTGGGCGGGGCGGTATCCTACGAGCAGTACTTC. The chain joins TRBV7-2 to TRBJ2-7; D may be TRBD2 (6 bases). CDR1 SGHTA and CDR2 FQGNSA come from the germline V gene. Trimming pared 3 bases from V and 1 base from J, leaving 13 bases between. CDR3 length: 15 amino acids. Supplemented by reference TRBV7-2 and TRBJ2-7, the full variable domain reads GAGVSQSPSNKVTEKGKDVELRCDPISGHTALYWYRQSLGQGLEFLIYFQGNSAPDKSGLPSDRFSAERTGGSVSTLTIQRTQQEDSAVYLCASSLGGAVSYEQYFGPGTRLTVT.

This clonotype was found many times. Being off target in a library aimed at alpha chains, this beta chain has a size of little meaning. The rearrangement joins TRBV29-1 to TRBJ2-7; D not resolved. Trimming removed 4 bases at V and 0 bases at J, with 4 bases between. The CDR3 has 11 amino acids. CDR1 SQVTM and CDR2 ANQGSEA come from the germline V gene. CDR3 loop: CSVVRSYEQYF. CDR3 DNA: TGCAGCGTTGTCCGCTCCTACGAGCAGTACTTC.

This clonotype was detected many times. A library made for alpha chains picked up this beta chain off target, so its size means little. The rearrangement links TRBV4-1 to TRBJ2-2; D not certain. Between the trimmed V and J ends, which lost 3 bases and 1 base, there was a span of 9 bases. Germline assignment: CDR1 MGHRA and CDR2 YSYEKL. This CDR3 comprises 15 residues. The CDR3 DNA follows: TGCGCCAGCAGCCAGGAGCAGTGGAACACCGGGGAGCTGTTTTTT. Translated: CASSQEQWNTGELFF.

The table lists this clonotype with many counts. Little can be read into the size of this beta chain, an off-target read in a library designed for alpha chains. This sequence joins TRBV5-1 and TRBJ1-5; weak D call: TRBD1 (6 bases). The CDR3 is 15 residues long. Per germline, CDR1 SGHRS and CDR2 YFSETQ. The V end was cut by 3 bases, the J end by 2 bases, with 12 bases between. CDR3 amino acids: CASSSTGAGNQPQHF. The CDR3 DNA is TGCGCCAGCAGCTCGACGGGGGCAGGCAATCAGCCCCAGCATTTT.

This clonotype was observed at least ten times. Little can be read into the size of this beta chain, an off-target read in a library designed for alpha chains. The rearrangement links TRBV28 to TRBJ2-7; TRBD1 is a possible D gene (6 bases). The germline V gene has CDR1 MDHEN and CDR2 SYDVKM. Trimming left V 4 bases short and J 1 base short, with 17 bases between. The CDR3 has 16 amino acids. CDR3 region: CASSSGRDTDSYEQYF. CDR3 nucleotides: TGTGCCAGCAGTTCAGGCCGGGACACCGATTCCTACGAGCAGTACTTC. The full variable domain, with the rest looked up from reference TRBV28 and TRBJ2-7, is DVKVTQSSRYLVKRTGEKVFLECVQDMDHENMFWYRQDPGLGLRLIYFSYDVKMKEKGDIPEGYSVSREKKERFSLILESASTNQTSMYLCASSSGRDTDSYEQYFGPGTRLTVT.

This clonotype was seen at least ten times. As an off-target read in a library built for alpha chains, this beta chain has a frequency of little significance. V usage is TRBV11-2 and J usage is TRBJ2-5; a possible D gene is TRBD2 (6 bases). Germline-derived CDR1 and CDR2 are SGHAT and FQNNGV. The CDR3 runs to 13 residues. V shed 8 bases and J shed 4 bases, with 14 bases lying between them. DNA of the CDR3: TGTGCCAGCGGGAACGTCGGGGGAGAGACCCAGTACTTC. The encoded protein is CASGNVGGETQYF.

This clonotype showed up many times. For a library built for alpha chains, this beta chain is a stray read; little rests on its size. This chain joins TRBV20-1 and TRBJ2-1, with 10 bases fitting TRBD2. Germline CDR1 is DFQATT and CDR2 is SNEGSKA (reference sequence). V lost 5 bases to trimming and J lost 7 bases; unmatched junction nucleotides: 2. The CDR3 is 12 amino acids. CDR3 in DNA: TGCAGTGCTGAGCGGGAGGGAAATGAGCAGTTCTTC. This encodes CSAEREGNEQFF.

A note on this clonotype: The library was prepared for alpha chains; this beta chain is a stray read, so its frequency means little. This chain links TRBV6-2 or TRBV6-3 with TRBJ2-7, with D maybe TRBD1 (5 bases). The CDR3 length is 16 residues. Trimming removed 2 bases at V and 5 bases at J, with 19 bases between. Looked up from germline, CDR1 is MNHEY and CDR2 is SVGEGT. The CDR3 DNA sequence: TGTGCCAGCAGTTACAACCCCTCGTCTGGGGCCAACGAGCAGTACTTC. It codes for CASSYNPSSGANEQYF.

This clonotype was counted many times. The library was designed around alpha chains, so this beta chain is a stray read whose abundance carries little weight. V usage is TRBV20-1 and J usage is TRBJ2-7; 9 bases are shared with TRBD2. The CDR3 spans 13 residues. With V trimmed by 5 bases and J by 3 bases, 5 bases remained unmatched. CDR1 and CDR2 from the germline V gene are DFQATT and SNEGSKA (reference sequence). The CDR3 nucleotides are TGCAGTGCTCCTAGCGGGGCTTACTACGAGCAGTACTTC. It is translated as CSAPSGAYYEQYF.

Of note for this clonotype: Little can be read into the size of this beta chain, an off-target read in a library designed for alpha chains. This sequence joins TRBV6-5 and TRBJ2-3; TRBD2 is a possible D gene (5 bases). CDR1 and CDR2 (germline): MNHEY, SVGAGI. V lost 6 bases, J lost 2 bases, and 15 bases lay in between. The CDR3 contains 15 residues. CDR3 nucleotides: TGTGCCAGCAGCCTAGACTGGACTTCCACAGATACGCAGTATTTT. It encodes CASSLDWTSTDTQYF.

Many counts were recorded for this clonotype. Since the library was made to target alpha chains, this beta chain is a stray read and its abundance is not meaningful. The chain is built from TRBV5-1 and TRBJ1-5; no firm D call. V lost 4 bases to trimming and J lost 2 bases, with 10 bases between them. The CDR3 contains 14 residues. Germline CDR1 is SGHRS and CDR2 is YFSETQ. The CDR3 spells CASSPGRGNQPQHF. The CDR3 DNA is TGCGCCAGCAGCCCTGGACGGGGCAATCAGCCCCAGCATTTT.

Only a few counts were recorded for this clonotype. This beta chain slipped into a library made for alpha chains as a stray read, so its size is not meaningful. The V gene is TRBV3-1, the J gene TRBJ2-3; 7 bases map to TRBD2. With V trimmed by 7 bases and J by 8 bases, 15 bases remained unmatched. Germline V gene lookup returns CDR1 LGHDT and CDR2 YNNKEL (reference sequence). CDR3 length equals 15 residues. CDR3 loop: CASNYGMGGSVTQYF. DNA of the CDR3: TGTGCCAGCAATTACGGTATGGGCGGGAGTGTTACGCAGTATTTT.

This clonotype has a count of ten or more. This beta chain is an off-target read within a library intended for alpha chains, so its frequency means little. The rearrangement uses TRBV6-6 and TRBJ2-3, with TRBD2 matching over 12 bases. The CDR3 has 15 residues. Germline trimming cut 0 bases from V and 6 bases from J; bases unmatched to any gene: 1. The germline V gene encodes CDR1 MNHNY and CDR2 SVGAGI (reference sequence). DNA for the CDR3: TGTGCCAGCAGTTACTCAACTAGCGGGGGGGATACGCAGTATTTT. This codes for CASSYSTSGGDTQYF.

This clonotype was seen more than once but under ten times. This beta chain is an off-target read within a library intended for alpha chains, so its frequency means little. The chain links TRBV5-4 to TRBJ1-1; TRBD1 agrees at 11 bases. V lost 1 base to trimming and J lost 4 bases; unmatched junction nucleotides: 3. The CDR3 loop spans 15 amino acids. Germline lookup yields CDR1 SGHNT and CDR2 YYREEE (reference sequence). CDR3 sequence reads: CASSLLGQGVTEAFF. Written as DNA, the CDR3 is TGTGCCAGCAGCTTGCTGGGACAGGGGGTCACTGAAGCTTTCTTT.